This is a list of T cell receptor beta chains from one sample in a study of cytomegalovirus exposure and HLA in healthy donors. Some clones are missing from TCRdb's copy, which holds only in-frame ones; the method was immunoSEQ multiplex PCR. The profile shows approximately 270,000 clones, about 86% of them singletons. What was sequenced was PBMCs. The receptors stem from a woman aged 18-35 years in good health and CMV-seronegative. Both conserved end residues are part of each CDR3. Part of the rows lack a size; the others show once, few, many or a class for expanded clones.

cdr3_aa: CASSSKRTGTDTQYF
v_call: TRBV7-2
clone_size: -
j_call: TRBJ2-3

cdr3_aa: CASSLGQGRLTF
v_call: TRBV11-2
clone_size: -
j_call: TRBJ1-2

cdr3_aa: CASSEVTNTGELFF
v_call: TRBV2
clone_size: -
j_call: TRBJ2-2

cdr3_aa: CASRPLRPTYNEQFF
v_call: TRBV7-6
clone_size: -
j_call: TRBJ2-1

cdr3_aa: CASSPEGTGYNSPLHF
v_call: TRBV4-3
clone_size: -
j_call: TRBJ1-6

cdr3_aa: CASSSGAGNTEAFF
v_call: TRBV11-3
clone_size: -
j_call: TRBJ1-1

cdr3_aa: CASSLGLAGNADTQYF
v_call: TRBV5-1
clone_size: once
j_call: TRBJ2-3

cdr3_aa: CASSLTLGAKNIQYF
v_call: TRBV6-5
clone_size: -
j_call: TRBJ2-4

cdr3_aa: CAWSVIPGGTEAFF
v_call: TRBV30
clone_size: -
j_call: TRBJ1-1

cdr3_aa: CASSRSLGTGNYGYTF
v_call: TRBV5-1
clone_size: -
j_call: TRBJ1-2

cdr3_aa: CASSKSSTGLAYDEQYF
v_call: TRBV7-8
clone_size: -
j_call: TRBJ2-7

cdr3_aa: CASSQDGVAGGKEQFF
v_call: TRBV4-1
clone_size: -
j_call: TRBJ2-1

cdr3_aa: CASSYSGDTSYEQYF
v_call: TRBV6-5
clone_size: -
j_call: TRBJ2-7

cdr3_aa: CASSLSYYGYTF
v_call: TRBV5-6
clone_size: -
j_call: TRBJ1-2

cdr3_aa: CASSRTSGGHNEQFF
v_call: TRBV2
clone_size: -
j_call: TRBJ2-1

cdr3_aa: CASSLGSSSGNTIYF
v_call: TRBV11-2
clone_size: -
j_call: TRBJ1-3